The T cell receptor beta chain described here comes from a study of cytomegalovirus exposure and HLA in healthy donors (dated by TCRdb to about 2017). In the study overall: In an earlier analysis of fewer than 750 of the donors, 250 to 350 Gb of sequence data and approximately 100 million unique TCR beta sequences from about 180 million T cells were reported. The number of donors typed differed by locus, with 629-630 for A, B, C, DRB1 and DQB1, around 500 for DQA1, some 570 for DPA1, and 400 to 490 for DPB1. Four to six DR-DQ haplotypes were handled as single units for association and clustering, since linkage in the cohort was strong. Among around 400 genotyped donors of the cohort, an average of approximately 240,000 unique TCR beta nucleotide sequences was sequenced per donor, of which approximately 18% were non-productive. An early release that covered fewer than 800 HLA-typed donors contained about 300 gigabases of sequencing data and about 84 million unique TCR sequences. Of the roughly 400 genotyped donors, 65% to 90% fell in the genetic ancestry cluster associated with self-reported Caucasian donors. Along with the approximately 650-subject first cohort, a separate validation cohort of over 90 different subjects was used. To predict cytomegalovirus infection status, the study combined high-throughput TCR immunosequencing, statistical association of individual TCRs with disease status, and machine learning. Alongside the repertoire data, information on donor age, sex, ethnicity and CMV serostatus was compiled. In a later genetic analysis, genome-wide SNP genotypes for about three fifths of the roughly 670 donors were used, and that subset was treated as a discovery cohort. The study was designed to test whether signatures of past pathogen exposure could be identified by cataloging public T cell receptors. The T cell repertoires of some 670 subjects were profiled by immunosequencing and related to cytomegalovirus serostatus. In an earlier analysis of roughly 580 of the donors, high-throughput TCR beta sequencing was used to judge whether each TCR beta V gene segment behaved as functional or pseudogenic. Rather than drawing on any new phenotypic data, the later analysis identified candidate immune exposures from TCR beta sequences and the way those sequences occurred across donors. HLA typing included class I and class II loci at four-digit resolution. Every repertoire in the discovery cohort had been generated on one and the same sequencing platform. In a later analysis, previously published TCR beta repertoires from 666 donors were re-analyzed and high-resolution HLA genotyping was added so that TCR occurrence patterns could be studied.

The CDR3 measures 19 amino acids from cysteine to phenylalanine. Only the CDR3 region is kept as DNA, spanning 57 bases read in frame from base 1. The V and J ends are trimmed by 0 bases and 0 bases, leaving 18 bases between them. Via the germline V gene, CDR1 is SGHAT and CDR2 FQNNGV. This clone was found a few times. Its binding antigen is unknown. Nothing much larger sits one base from this clone, and base qualities are not available. Overall study outcomes, separate from this receptor: According to the authors, the approach could potentially be generalized to other disease states and immunological phenotypes. This cohort had only TCR beta chains sequenced, and the lack of alpha or paired-chain data limited which features could be detected. According to a later analysis, parvovirus B19, influenza, CMV and Epstein-Barr virus appeared linked to several top co-occurrence clusters. Some IMGT-functional V segments, including TRBV6-2 and TRBV6-3, could not be told apart with the 87-base-pair reads, so those segments were excluded. When HLA alleles, especially DR and DQ, strongly co-occurred, attributing TCR associations to individual alleles was difficult. Because counts were too low, seventeen rarely observed V segments, including chromosome 9 orphons, were excluded from the earlier analysis of 587 of the donors. In a later analysis, TCR association rates were found to vary across HLA loci, with the most associated TCRs seen for DRB1 alleles and the fewest for HLA-C alleles. HLA typing was unavailable for some donors at each locus, so association tests used only the typed subset. For the cohort, immune exposure information was limited to CMV serostatus. Broadly in line with IMGT annotations, most TCR beta V segments showed up in productive rearrangements about 90% or about 30% of the time in an earlier analysis of about 500 of the donors. In a later analysis, HLA-associated TCR beta chains were found to be more clonally expanded and to have lower generation probabilities than equally common non-associated chains. A cluster of highly shared sequence variants was judged likely to represent a technical artifact of the sequencing pipeline. A further reported finding was that TCR beta sequences accurately predicted the HLA-A and HLA-B alleles for most subjects in the first cohort. Cytomegalovirus status was reported to be diagnosed by the classifier with high specificity and sensitivity in both the original and validation cohorts. Across donors, most TCR sequences were observed very rarely, whereas some public TCRs were present in many individuals. The study gave a list of under 200 TCR beta chains associated with cytomegalovirus. A few of the identified cytomegalovirus-associated TCR beta chains were confirmed in vitro to be specific for cytomegalovirus antigens. A later analysis associated some 17,000 TCR beta sequences with specific HLA alleles at a false discovery rate of 0.05. Correlated functional status among segregating V segments might reflect linkage disequilibrium, but an unknown experimental factor could not be ruled out. A later genetic analysis associated a missense DCLRE1C variant with V-gene and J-gene trimming of TCR beta chains, and an independent cohort replicated the association. A later analysis found that most CMV-associated TCR beta chains appeared HLA-restricted, with HLA associations seemingly driven largely by CMV exposure. Sequencing depth was assumed to be roughly uniform across donors in the presence/absence analyses, though that assumption may not hold. According to a later genetic analysis, donors in an Asian-associated ancestry cluster had fewer N-insertions in productive TCRs than the roughly 700-donor mean.

The method was the immunoSEQ multiplex PCR assay. For the multiplex PCR, a mixture combining 60 forward primers for TCR Vbeta segments and 13 reverse primers for TCR Jbeta segments was used. Amplification of the CDR3 region of rearranged TCR beta genes was performed with a multiplex PCR assay on genomic DNA. The amplified TCR beta libraries were sequenced on the Illumina HiSeq System as 87-base-pair reads. On the study's bioinformatics: A later analysis tallied tens of millions of unique TCR beta chains across the 666 repertoires, and around 12 million of those chains were shared by two or more donors. Raw reads were error-corrected and collapsed into unique sequences by a nearest-neighbor algorithm in which closely related sequences were merged to remove PCR and sequencing errors. V, D and J gene segments were assigned by aligning CDR3 sequences to IMGT reference sequences. For a sequence to be retained, a match of at least six nucleotides was required to both a V gene segment and a J gene segment. Rearrangements were called productive when the CDR3 lacked stop codons and stayed in frame with V and J; all others were non-productive. CDR3 was defined according to IMGT convention as the region running from the second conserved V-encoded cysteine to the conserved J-encoded phenylalanine. The earlier analysis of about 570 of the donors excluded any sequence lacking an unambiguous match to a single V gene segment. In an earlier analysis of around 600 of the donors, V segments were called functional above 56.7% productive rearrangements and were called segregating when the between-donor standard deviation exceeded 5%. A statistical classification framework was built for diagnosing cytomegalovirus status from the catalog of TCR beta chain sequences. In a later analysis, TCR nucleotide sequences were compared against IMGT/GENE-DB human TR gene sequences so that V and J genes could be assigned. Using the TCRdist pipeline, a later analysis assigned CDR3 sequences along with most-parsimonious VDJ recombination scenarios. In a later analysis, each TCR beta chain was defined by its CDR3 amino acid sequence together with its V-gene family, and reads lacking a unique V-gene family were excluded. In a later analysis, some 600 highly shared, low-generation-probability nucleotide sequences were removed to address suspected cross-contamination and a sequencing artifact. In a later analysis, a clonal expansion index was calculated for each public chain from normalized within-repertoire ranks of inferred template counts. In a later analysis, generation probabilities were computed using a VDJ recombination model fitted to out-of-frame rearrangements, and the results were checked against IGoR. In a later analysis, TCR-TCR, TCR-HLA and TCR-CMV co-occurrence was scored with hypergeometric tests, and a repertoire-size bias correction was applied to TCR pairs. To estimate false discovery rates, a later analysis permuted the HLA or CMV assignments 20 times. In a later analysis, co-occurring TCRs were grouped with DBSCAN, and TCRdist sequence similarity was added when clustering was performed within HLA-allele-positive subsets. For co-occurrence clustering, repertoires with fewer than 30,000 or more than 120,000 public chains were excluded, along with several repertoires with anomalous nucleotide sharing. This is the immuneACCESS table as TCRdb keeps it, with only in-frame sequences that have V and J called. A part of the clones is gone; compared with another copy, unresolved V genes explain less than half, and the rest is unexplained. V, J and clone size reflect that table, while D and trimming were determined from the DNA. The sample has around 150,000 clones on record, 84% of them singletons. The top ten clones comprise 1.5% to 2.5% of the sample.

The cohort consisted of some 670 healthy bone marrow donors. At the time of sampling, every cohort member was nominally healthy, though immune exposures that went unrecorded were likely present. The donor was CMV seronegative and belonged to the group of roughly 330 seronegative cohort members. Every donor gave a peripheral blood sample, and the peripheral blood mononuclear cells from that sample were used for TCR beta sequencing. The Qiagen DNeasy Blood Extraction Kit was used to extract genomic DNA from the blood cell samples. The TCR originated in a man aged 18 to 30 in good health and CMV-seronegative. The rearranged segments are TRBV11-2 and TRBJ1-5; the D gene is perhaps TRBD1, from 6 matching bases. Sequenced: PBMCs. The encoded CDR3 is CASSLDWRGGLYSNQPQHF. The sequence in DNA is TGTGCCAGCAGCTTAGATTGGAGGGGGGGATTGTATAGCAATCAGCCCCAGCATTTT.